This T cell receptor (beta chain) appears in the sequencing data of a study of T cell clones after liver transplantation. The CDR3 covers 15 residues. V lost 2 bases and J lost 7, with 17 bases in between. Germline CDR1 SNHLY, CDR2 FYNNEI. Profiled with immunoSEQ multiplex PCR; TCRdb holds only in-frame clones, not every one. The profile shows around 70,000 clones, about 91% of them singletons. The J gene is TRBJ2-5, the V gene TRBV2; tentative D call: TRBD2 (7 bases). This TCR came from a human patient who received a liver transplant. The graft donor may be the source of some T cells. The source material was CD4+ T cells from blood, sampled approximately 26 months after liver transplant. The CDR3 is CASSESARGRGTQYF. The CDR3 DNA sequence: TGTGCCAGCAGTGAATCAGCGCGGGGGCGAGGGACCCAGTACTTC.